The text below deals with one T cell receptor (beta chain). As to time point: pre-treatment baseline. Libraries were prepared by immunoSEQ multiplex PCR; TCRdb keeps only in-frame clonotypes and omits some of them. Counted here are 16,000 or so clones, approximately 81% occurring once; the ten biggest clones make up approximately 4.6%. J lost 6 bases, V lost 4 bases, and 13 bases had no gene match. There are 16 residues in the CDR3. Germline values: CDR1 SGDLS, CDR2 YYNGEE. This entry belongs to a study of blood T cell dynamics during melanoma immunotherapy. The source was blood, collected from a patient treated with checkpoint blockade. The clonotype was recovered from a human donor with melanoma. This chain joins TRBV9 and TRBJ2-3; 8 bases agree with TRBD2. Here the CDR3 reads CASSSGPGGYMDTQYF. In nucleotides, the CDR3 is TGTGCCAGCAGCAGCGGACCGGGGGGGTATATGGATACGCAGTATTTT. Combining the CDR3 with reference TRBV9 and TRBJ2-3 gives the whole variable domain DSGVTQTPKHLITATGQRVTLRCSPRSGDLSVYWYQQSLDQGLQFLIQYYNGEERAKGNILERFSAQQFPDLHSELNLSSLELGDSALYFCASSSGPGGYMDTQYFGPGTRLTVL.